What follows describes a single TCR beta chain. No antigen is known for it. One base away there is no much larger clone; base qualities are not given. The cohort comprised 550 to 700 healthy bone marrow donors. At the time of sampling, every cohort member was nominally healthy, though immune exposures that went unrecorded were likely present. The donor was CMV seronegative and belonged to the group of over 300 seronegative cohort members. Every donor gave a peripheral blood sample, and the peripheral blood mononuclear cells from that sample were used for TCR beta sequencing. The Qiagen DNeasy Blood Extraction Kit was used to extract genomic DNA from the blood cell samples. These data are taken from a study of cytomegalovirus exposure and HLA in healthy donors (dated by TCRdb to about 2017). About the study as a whole: In an earlier analysis of approximately 500 of the donors, approximately 300 Gb of sequence data and 95 million to 130 million unique TCR beta sequences from approximately 180 million T cells were reported. Approximately 300 gigabases of sequencing data and 70 million to 100 million unique TCR sequences made up an early release that covered about 640 HLA-typed donors. Of the roughly 420 genotyped donors, 65% to 90% were placed in the genetic ancestry cluster associated with self-reported Caucasian donors. The aim of the study was to test whether cataloging public T cell receptors could identify signatures of past pathogen exposure. The study profiled the T cell repertoires of some 610 subjects by immunosequencing and related them to cytomegalovirus serostatus. Along with the approximately 620-subject first cohort, a separate validation cohort of over a hundred different subjects was used. To predict cytomegalovirus infection status, the study combined high-throughput TCR immunosequencing, statistical association of individual TCRs with disease status, and machine learning. A later analysis re-examined previously published TCR beta repertoires from several hundred donors and added high-resolution HLA genotyping to investigate patterns of TCR occurrence. In the later analysis, no new phenotypic data were used to find candidate immune exposures; instead, reliance was placed on TCR beta sequences and their occurrence across donors. In an earlier analysis of roughly 580 of the donors, high-throughput TCR beta sequencing was used to judge whether each TCR beta V gene segment behaved as functional or pseudogenic. Alongside the repertoire data, information on donor age, sex, ethnicity and CMV serostatus was compiled. In a later genetic analysis, genome-wide SNP genotypes for about three fifths of the roughly 670 donors were used, and that subset was treated as a discovery cohort. All discovery cohort repertoires had been generated using a single sequencing platform. HLA typing covered class I and class II loci at four-digit resolution. Typing coverage varied by locus: roughly 620-640 donors for A, B, C, DRB1 and DQB1; more than 500 for DQA1; more than 600 for DPA1; roughly 450 for DPB1. Because of strong linkage in the cohort, roughly five DR-DQ haplotypes were treated as single units for association and clustering. Among around 400 genotyped donors of the cohort, an average of about 240,000 unique TCR beta nucleotide sequences was sequenced per donor, of which 15% to 20% were non-productive.

Libraries were constructed by the immunoSEQ multiplex PCR assay. For the multiplex PCR, a mixture combining 60 forward primers for TCR Vbeta segments and 13 reverse primers for TCR Jbeta segments was used. The CDR3 region of rearranged TCR beta genes was amplified from genomic DNA with a multiplex PCR assay. Amplified TCR beta libraries were sequenced as 87-base-pair reads on the Illumina HiSeq System. Per the original workflow: A later analysis counted about 80 million unique TCR beta chains across the 640 or so repertoires, and some 11 million of these chains were shared by at least two donors. Raw reads were error-corrected and collapsed into unique sequences by a nearest-neighbor algorithm in which closely related sequences were merged to remove PCR and sequencing errors. CDR3 sequences were aligned to IMGT reference sequences to assign V, D and J gene segments. For a sequence to be retained, at least a six-nucleotide match to both a V gene segment and a J gene segment was required. Rearrangements were called productive when the CDR3 lacked stop codons and stayed in frame with V and J; all others were non-productive. Following IMGT convention, CDR3 was defined as the stretch from the second conserved V-encoded cysteine to the conserved J-encoded phenylalanine. The earlier analysis of approximately 500 of the donors excluded sequences that lacked an unambiguous match to a single V gene segment. In an earlier analysis of a few hundred of the donors, V segments were called functional above 56.7% productive rearrangements and were called segregating when the between-donor standard deviation exceeded 5%. To diagnose cytomegalovirus status from the catalog of TCR beta chain sequences, a statistical classification framework was built. In a later analysis, TCR nucleotide sequences were compared against IMGT/GENE-DB human TR gene sequences so that V and J genes could be assigned. A later analysis assigned CDR3 sequences and most-parsimonious VDJ recombination scenarios with the TCRdist pipeline. In a later analysis, each TCR beta chain was defined by its CDR3 amino acid sequence together with its V-gene family, and reads lacking a unique V-gene family were excluded. To address suspected cross-contamination and a sequencing artifact, a later analysis removed 592 highly shared, low-generation-probability nucleotide sequences. In a later analysis, a clonal expansion index was calculated for each public chain from normalized within-repertoire ranks of inferred template counts. Generation probabilities in a later analysis came from a VDJ recombination model fitted to out-of-frame rearrangements, and those results were checked against IGoR. A later analysis scored TCR-TCR, TCR-HLA and TCR-CMV co-occurrence with hypergeometric tests, applying a repertoire-size bias correction to TCR pairs. False discovery rates were estimated in a later analysis by permuting HLA or CMV assignments 20 times. In a later analysis, co-occurring TCRs were grouped with DBSCAN, and TCRdist sequence similarity was added when clustering was performed within HLA-allele-positive subsets. Co-occurrence clustering excluded repertoires with fewer than 30,000 or more than 120,000 public chains, plus five with anomalous nucleotide sharing. The source is immuneACCESS, and TCRdb retained only in-frame sequences with V and J called. Part of the clones is not carried over; for the studies checked, unresolved V genes explain less than half of this, and the remainder is unexplained. The D gene and trimming were derived from the DNA, and the V and J assignments and clone size from that table. A total of some 130,000 clones appear in this sample, about 80% of them only once. Of the sample, roughly 2.5% falls within the top ten clones.

Overall results and qualifications from the work: When HLA alleles, especially DR and DQ, strongly co-occurred, attributing TCR associations to individual alleles was difficult. In a later analysis, several top co-occurrence clusters were reported to appear linked to parvovirus B19, influenza, CMV and Epstein-Barr virus. While some public TCRs were present in many individuals, most TCR sequences turned up only very rarely across donors. A cluster of highly shared sequence variants was judged likely to be a technical artifact of the sequencing pipeline. An earlier analysis of approximately 590 of the donors showed that most TCR beta V segments appeared in productive rearrangements either about 87% or about 30% of the time, which broadly matched IMGT annotations. A further reported finding was that TCR beta sequences accurately predicted the HLA-A and HLA-B alleles for most subjects in the first cohort. The study listed approximately 160 TCR beta chains as associated with cytomegalovirus. A later analysis found that HLA-associated TCR beta chains were more clonally expanded and had lower generation probabilities than equally common non-associated chains. A later genetic analysis associated a missense DCLRE1C variant with V-gene and J-gene trimming of TCR beta chains, and an independent cohort replicated the association. CMV serostatus was the only immune exposure information available for the cohort. Because some donors lacked HLA typing at each locus, the association tests relied only on the typed subset. Presence/absence analyses assumed roughly uniform sequencing depth across donors, an assumption that may not hold. In vitro tests confirmed that a few of the cytomegalovirus-associated TCR beta chains recognize cytomegalovirus antigens. In a later analysis, most CMV-associated TCR beta chains were found to appear HLA-restricted, with HLA associations seemingly driven largely by CMV exposure. In this cohort, only TCR beta chains were sequenced, and detectable features were limited by the absence of alpha or paired-chain data. The authors suggested that the approach could potentially be extended to other disease states and immunological phenotypes. Some IMGT-functional V segments, including TRBV6-2 and TRBV6-3, could not be distinguished by the 87-base-pair reads and were therefore excluded. Because counts were too low, 15 to 20 rarely observed V segments, including chromosome 9 orphons, were left out of the earlier analysis of some 640 of the donors. In a later analysis, some 17,000 TCR beta sequences were associated with specific HLA alleles at a false discovery rate of 0.05. Linkage disequilibrium might explain the correlated functional status among segregating V segments, but an unknown experimental factor could not be excluded. The classifier was reported to diagnose cytomegalovirus status with high specificity and sensitivity in both the original and validation cohorts. In a later genetic analysis, fewer N-insertions in productive TCRs were reported among donors in an Asian-associated ancestry cluster than the approximately 630-donor mean. According to a later analysis, TCR association rates differed among HLA loci, with DRB1 alleles showing the most associated TCRs and HLA-C alleles showing the fewest.

Spanning cysteine to phenylalanine, the CDR3 consists of 15 amino acids. The kept DNA is CDR3 alone, 45 bases in frame from the first base. Germline trimming amounts to 1 base on V and 2 bases on J, with 0 as the count of junction bases outside the gene matches. CDR1 and CDR2, per the germline V gene, are MGHRA and YSYEKL. Recombination linked TRBV4-1 to TRBJ2-1; TRBD2 lines up with 9 middle nucleotides. The sequenced material came from PBMCs. This receptor was taken from a man aged 25 to 40 in good health and CMV-seronegative. Here the CDR3 is given as CASSQGLAAYNEQFF. The sequence in DNA is TGCGCCAGCAGCCAAGGACTAGCGGCCTACAATGAGCAGTTCTTC.